The 2 T cell receptor beta chains presented below share a single source sample, sequenced in a study of chemoradiotherapy in HPV16-positive cancers. This table comes from immunoSEQ multiplex PCR, and its TCRdb copy is limited to in-frame clones, with some not included. This sample has about 39,000 clones, with around 76% found just once. This sample comprised blood, obtained from a patient who underwent chemoradiotherapy. These receptors were collected from a human donor with HPV-associated anogenital cancer.

V is TRBV4-3 and J is TRBJ2-1; 12 bases line up with TRBD2. This CDR3 comprises 15 residues. V was clipped by 4 bases and J by 5 bases; unmatched bases: 3. The germline V gene has CDR1 LGHNA and CDR2 YSLEER. The CDR3 bases are TGCGCCAGCAGCCTCGGACTAGCGGGGAACAATGAGCAGTTCTTC. This encodes CASSLGLAGNNEQFF.

The chain couples TRBV5-4 to TRBJ2-7; D is tentatively TRBD1 or TRBD2 (5 bases each). The CDR3 has 19 amino acids. The ends were cut back, 0 bases at V and 0 bases at J, with 22 bases in the middle. Germline V gives CDR1 SGHNT, CDR2 YYREEE (reference sequence). The CDR3 DNA reads TGTGCCAGCAGCTTGGACTCAAATTACCCGGGGCGGCCCTCCTACGAGCAGTACTTC. Translating gives CASSLDSNYPGRPSYEQYF.